The 7 T cell receptor beta chains listed next were all sequenced from one sample in a study of graft-versus-host responses after intestinal transplantation. These receptors lack a known antigen. Profiling relied on immunoSEQ multiplex PCR, and the TCRdb table lists in-frame clones only, not all of them. The data contain about 90,000 clones, roughly 90% of them singletons. Sequences were derived from unstimulated CD4+ T cells sorted from spleen or lymph node cells, sampled before transplant. The receptors here all came from a human donor who was the organ donor for an intestinal transplant.

The chain uses TRBV19 and TRBJ1-5, with 7 bases that match TRBD1. Germline V CDR1 and CDR2: LNHDA, SQIVND (reference sequence). V dropped 6 bases and J dropped 3; count of bases not matched to a gene: 11. The CDR3 loop spans 16 amino acids. CDR3 amino acids: CASRPTGTALNQPQHF. The CDR3 DNA sequence: TGTGCCAGTAGGCCCACCGGGACAGCTCTCAATCAGCCCCAGCATTTT. Full variable domain (remainder filled in from reference TRBV19 and TRBJ1-5): DGGITQSPKYLFRKEGQNVTLSCEQNLNHDAMYWYRQDPGQGLRLIYYSQIVNDFQKGDIAEGYSVSREKKESFPLTVTSAQKNPTAFYLCASRPTGTALNQPQHFGDGTRLSIL.

The CDR3 here is CASSLNPDTKETQYF. The DNA for the CDR3 is TGTGCCAGCAGCTTGAATCCGGACACGAAAGAGACCCAGTACTTC. The rearrangement joins TRBV7-9 to TRBJ2-5, with D perhaps matching TRBD1 (5 bases). Per the germline V gene, CDR1 is SEHNR and CDR2 is FQNEAQ (reference sequence). Trimming took 3 bases from V and 3 from J, leaving 14 bases between them. CDR3 size: 15 residues. The full variable domain, its missing parts supplied by reference TRBV7-9 and TRBJ2-5, is DTGVSQNPRHKITKRGQNVTFRCDPISEHNRLYWYRQTLGQGPEFLTYFQNEAQLEKSRLLSDRFSAERPKGSFSTLEIQRTEQGDSAMYLCASSLNPDTKETQYFGPGTRLLVL.

The chain couples TRBV21-1 to TRBJ2-5; the table calls TRBD1, which could not be checked here. TRBV21-1 is designated a pseudogene. CDR3 size: 15 residues. The CDR3 loop reads CASSKGPRKRETQYF. CDR3 in DNA: TGTGCCAGCAGCAAAGGTCCCAGAAAAAGAGAGACCCAGTACTTC.

The chain couples TRBV9 to TRBJ2-1; 9 nucleotides align to TRBD2. The CDR3 has 17 amino acids. V trimming: 0 bases; J trimming: 8 bases; junction bases outside the gene matches: 12. The germline V gene encodes CDR1 SGDLS and CDR2 YYNGEE. This chain's CDR3 is CASSVAGSGGRGDEQFF. For the CDR3, the DNA is TGTGCCAGCAGCGTAGCTGGGTCGGGCGGGAGGGGCGATGAGCAGTTCTTC.

A few counts support this clone. The J gene is TRBJ2-7, the V gene TRBV5-4, with a tentative D call TRBD2 (5 bases). The CDR3 has 13 amino acids. Germline CDR1 reads SGHNT; CDR2 reads YYREEE (reference sequence). The germline V and J ends were trimmed by 9 bases and 6 bases, with 19 bases remaining between them. Here the CDR3 reads CATQRVESGEQYF. CDR3 nucleotide sequence: TGTGCCACCCAGAGGGTGGAGTCGGGCGAGCAGTACTTC.

The rearrangement links TRBV20-1 to TRBJ2-1, with 7 positions matching TRBD2. V lost 3 bases and J lost 9; bases outside the gene matches: 2. The germline V gene has CDR1 DFQATT and CDR2 SNEGSKA (reference sequence). This CDR3 comprises 11 residues. The CDR3 sequence: CSARTSSEQFF. The CDR3 DNA reads TGCAGTGCTAGGACTAGCTCTGAGCAGTTCTTC.

As concerns this clone: The same CDR3 can be traced to other DNA sequences in this sample. The chain links TRBV6-5 to TRBJ2-7; D is perhaps TRBD1 (5 bases). From germline, CDR1 is MNHEY and CDR2 SVGAGI. Trimming left V 0 bases short and J 4 bases short, with 10 bases between. This CDR3 has 14 amino acids. The CDR3 loop is CASSYSPGPYEQYF. The CDR3 coding sequence is TGTGCCAGCAGTTACTCCCCAGGGCCTTACGAGCAGTACTTC.